This entry concerns a single T cell receptor beta chain. This sample stems from a study of Graves' ophthalmopathy and Graves' hyperthyroidism. Scientists amplified the TCR beta CDR3 regions from RNA transcripts. Investigators did first-round RT-PCR with HTBI primers, then second-round multiplex PCR. TCRdb analysed the multiplex PCR reads with MiXCR anew, one entry per CDR3 protein. The sample holds over a million distinct CDR3 sequences; roughly two fifths are singletons and the top ten take over 8.5%. J lost 5 bases, V lost 10 bases, and 11 bases had no gene match. The CDR3 contains 14 residues. The germline V gene encodes CDR1 ENHRY and CDR2 SYGVKD.

The rearrangement uses TRBV10-3 and TRBJ1-5, with 7 positions matching TRBD1. This receptor was identified in an adult man with Graves' hyperthyroidism. Material for sequencing was peripheral blood or thyroid tissue (not recorded which). In nucleotides, the CDR3 is TGTGCCAGCAACGAGGGAGGGGGCGATCAGCCCCAGCATTTT. It encodes CASNEGGGDQPQHF.